These 17 T cell receptor beta chains were sequenced from one sample in a study of type 1 regulatory T cells. TCRdb independently ran MiXCR on the reads; one entry per CDR3 protein. Among some 100,000 distinct CDR3 sequences listed, 25% to 40% were seen once. Sequencing was carried out using CD4+ T cells, either the whole sample or a sorted fraction (not recorded which). The receptors were sampled from a human donor in good health.

CDR3 nucleotides: TGTGCTAGTGGTCCGGCACAGGGCGAGCAGTACTTC. Translation: CASGPAQGEQYF. V gene TRBV12-5 combines with J gene TRBJ2-7, with D possibly being TRBD1 (6 bases). This CDR3 has 12 residues. Germline CDR1 is LGHNT and CDR2 is FRNRAP. V dropped 5 bases and J dropped 6 bases, with 11 bases sitting between them.

This clonotype was counted between two and nine times. The chain carries TRBV20-1 and TRBJ2-1, with TRBD2 identical over 7 bases. Germline V gives CDR1 DFQATT, CDR2 SNEGSKA (reference sequence). Trimming cost V 6 bases and J 3 bases; bases outside gene matches: 8. The CDR3 is made up of 14 amino acids. The CDR3 here is CSAHPASGYNEQFF. The CDR3 bases are TGCAGTGCCCACCCCGCTAGCGGCTACAATGAGCAGTTCTTC.

The sample holds a few counts of this clonotype. The chain links TRBV7-2 to TRBJ2-7; 10 bases match TRBD2. Germline CDR1 SGHTA, CDR2 FQGNSA. The CDR3 has 16 amino acids. The ends lost 1 base at V and 4 bases at J; junction bases unmatched: 7. The CDR3 reads CASSLEPSGRGYEQYF. As DNA, the CDR3 is TGTGCCAGCAGCTTAGAACCTAGCGGGAGAGGGTACGAGCAGTACTTC.

The rearrangement links TRBV6-2 or TRBV6-3 to TRBJ2-7; the match to TRBD2 covers 7 bases. The CDR3 extends over 15 amino acids. Germline-derived CDR1 and CDR2 are MNHEY and SVGEGT. Trimming cost V 6 bases and J 5 bases; bases outside gene matches: 13. CDR3 protein: CASRSTSSSIDEQYF. The CDR3 DNA is TGTGCCAGCAGATCGACTAGCAGCAGTATCGACGAGCAGTACTTC.

The chain uses TRBV4-1 and TRBJ1-1, with a possible D match to TRBD1 (5 bases). The CDR3 loop spans 14 amino acids. From germline, CDR1 is MGHRA and CDR2 YSYEKL. The V end was cut by 2 bases, the J end by 7 bases, with 14 bases between. The CDR3 DNA reads TGCGCCAGCAGCCAACTGGACATGGCTAATGAAGCTTTCTTT. Translating gives CASSQLDMANEAFF.

There are a few counts of this clonotype. The rearrangement links TRBV9 to TRBJ2-3, with 12 bases fitting TRBD2. The CDR3 sequence is 16 residues long. Germline CDR1 reads SGDLS; CDR2 reads YYNGEE. Trimming at V came to 5 bases and at J to 2 bases, leaving 6 bases not matched to a gene. The CDR3 sequence is CASSLAGGPPTDTQYF. CDR3 bases: TGTGCCAGCAGTCTAGCGGGAGGGCCCCCCACAGATACGCAGTATTTT.

V gene TRBV7-9 combines with J gene TRBJ2-3, with D maybe TRBD1 (6 bases). Germline V gene lookup returns CDR1 SEHNR and CDR2 FQNEAQ (reference sequence). Trimming removed 0 bases at V and 3 bases at J, with 10 bases between. The CDR3 covers 15 residues. As DNA, the CDR3 is TGTGCCAGCAGCTTAGCGGGACACCAAACAGATACGCAGTATTTT. Translation: CASSLAGHQTDTQYF.

The chain links TRBV19 to TRBJ2-1, with TRBD1 matching over 7 bases. The CDR3 consists of 13 residues. The germline gives CDR1 LNHDA, CDR2 SQIVND (reference sequence). The trim removed 6 bases at V and 7 bases at J, leaving 6 bases unmatched. CDR3 in amino acids: CASRDRMGNEQFF. DNA of the CDR3: TGTGCCAGTAGGGACAGGATGGGGAATGAGCAGTTCTTC. Combining the CDR3 with reference TRBV19 and TRBJ2-1 gives the whole variable domain DGGITQSPKYLFRKEGQNVTLSCEQNLNHDAMYWYRQDPGQGLRLIYYSQIVNDFQKGDIAEGYSVSREKKESFPLTVTSAQKNPTAFYLCASRDRMGNEQFFGPGTRLTVL.

The chain links TRBV20-1 to TRBJ2-5; D perhaps matches TRBD2 (7 bases). There are 11 residues in the CDR3. Trimming removed 6 bases from V and 7 bases from J, with 12 bases in between. The germline gives CDR1 DFQATT, CDR2 SNEGSKA (reference sequence). As DNA, the CDR3 is TGCAGTGCCCAGAGGGGGGGGACCCAGTACTTC. Encoded protein: CSAQRGGTQYF.

The V call is TRBV20-1, the J call TRBJ2-5; 10 bases are a match to TRBD2. The CDR3 is 15 amino acids. The germline V gene encodes CDR1 DFQATT and CDR2 SNEGSKA (reference sequence). J was trimmed by 5 bases and V by 2 bases; bases with no gene match: 8. The CDR3 protein is CSARISAGGPETQYF. CDR3 DNA sequence: TGCAGTGCTAGAATCTCAGCGGGAGGGCCGGAGACCCAGTACTTC.

The rearrangement joins TRBV20-1 to TRBJ2-2; weak D call: TRBD1 (5 bases). Trimming took 0 bases from V and 5 from J, leaving 19 bases between them. CDR1 is DFQATT, CDR2 SNEGSKA, per germline (reference sequence). CDR3 length: 17 residues. The CDR3 spells CSARDVSKTQGTGELFF. CDR3 DNA sequence: TGCAGTGCTAGAGATGTTAGCAAAACTCAGGGAACCGGGGAGCTGTTTTTT.

This chain joins TRBV15 and TRBJ2-5; D gene unclear. The germline V and J ends were trimmed by 0 bases and 4 bases, with 6 bases remaining between them. CDR1 is LNHNV, CDR2 YYDKDF, per germline (reference sequence). CDR3 length: 13 amino acids. The CDR3 DNA reads TGTGCCACCAGCAGAGATCTTAGAGAGACCCAGTACTTC. This sequence encodes CATSRDLRETQYF. The entire variable domain, with the rest obtained from reference TRBV15 and TRBJ2-5, is as follows: DAMVIQNPRYQVTQFGKPVTLSCSQTLNHNVMYWYQQKSSQAPKLLFHYYDKDFNNEADTPDNFQSRRPNTSFCFLDIRSPGLGDTAMYLCATSRDLRETQYFGPGTRLLVL.

This clonotype was seen a few times. The chain is built from TRBV3-1 and TRBJ1-2; D is unclear. V was pared by 4 bases and J by 3 bases, with 15 bases between. In germline, CDR1 is LGHDT, CDR2 YNNKEL (reference sequence). This CDR3 is 15 amino acids long. The CDR3 DNA is TGTGCCAGCAGCCCCTTGGGGAGTTCTCACTATGGCTACACCTTC. Translated, it gives CASSPLGSSHYGYTF. The full variable domain, with the rest looked up from reference TRBV3-1 and TRBJ1-2, is DTAVSQTPKYLVTQMGNDKSIKCEQNLGHDTMYWYKQDSKKFLKIMFSYNNKELIINETVPNRFSPKSPDKAHLNLHINSLELGDSAVYFCASSPLGSSHYGYTFGSGTRLTVV.

The chain joins TRBV20-1 to TRBJ2-1; 8 nucleotides match TRBD2. After removal of 4 bases from V and 9 bases from J, the junction contained 8 bases not matched to a gene. Per germline, CDR1 DFQATT and CDR2 SNEGSKA (reference sequence). This CDR3 region has 13 residues. CDR3 DNA: TGCAGTGCTAAAGCAGCGGGAGTGGTTGAGCAGTTCTTC. Protein: CSAKAAGVVEQFF.

The chain uses TRBV15 and TRBJ2-2; D possibly corresponds to TRBD1 (6 bases). Germline loops: CDR1 LNHNV, CDR2 YYDKDF (reference sequence). Trimming removed 5 bases from V and 1 base from J, with 8 bases in between. The length of the CDR3 is 14 residues. The CDR3 here is CATSQGRNTGELFF. The CDR3 bases are TGTGCCACCAGCCAGGGGCGGAACACCGGGGAGCTGTTTTTT.

V gene TRBV7-3 combines with J gene TRBJ2-2, with TRBD2 identical over 7 bases. Losses at the gene ends were 5 bases for V and 7 bases for J; bases not matched to a gene: 1. Germline lookup yields CDR1 SGHTA and CDR2 FQGTGA. The CDR3 covers 12 residues. In DNA, the CDR3 is TGTGCCAGCAGCCGGGACTACGGGGAGCTGTTTTTT. This encodes CASSRDYGELFF.

The rearrangement joins TRBV20-1 to TRBJ2-3, with a possible D match to TRBD1 (5 bases). The CDR3 has 13 amino acids. Deletions cut 4 bases from V and 2 bases from J, with 10 bases between. From germline, CDR1 is DFQATT and CDR2 SNEGSKA (reference sequence). The CDR3 here is CSANDSPTDTQYF. The DNA for the CDR3 is TGCAGTGCTAACGACAGCCCCACAGATACGCAGTATTTT.